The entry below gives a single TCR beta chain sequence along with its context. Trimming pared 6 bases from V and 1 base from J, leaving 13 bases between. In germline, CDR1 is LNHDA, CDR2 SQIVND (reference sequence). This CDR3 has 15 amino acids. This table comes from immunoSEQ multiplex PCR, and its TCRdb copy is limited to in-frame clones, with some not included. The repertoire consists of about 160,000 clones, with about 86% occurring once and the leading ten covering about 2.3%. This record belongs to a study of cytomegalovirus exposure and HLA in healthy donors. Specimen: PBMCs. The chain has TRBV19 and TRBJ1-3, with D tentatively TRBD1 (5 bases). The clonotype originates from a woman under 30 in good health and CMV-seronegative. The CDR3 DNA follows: TGTGCCAGTAGCAAGCCCCAGGGTTCTGGAAACACCATATATTTT. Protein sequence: CASSKPQGSGNTIYF.